Each of the 26 T cell receptor beta chains below was sequenced from the same sample in a study of coeliac disease. Produced via immunoSEQ multiplex PCR; TCRdb's table is partial and in-frame only. The sample includes 1,200 or so clones, under 75% of them seen just once. Source material: lamina propria lymphocytes from the gut. These receptors were obtained from a woman in her thirties or forties with celiac disease on a gluten-free diet, and with hypertension.

The gene calls are TRBV4-2 and TRBJ2-1; TRBD2 aligns across 9 bases. CDR3 length equals 16 residues. CDR1 and CDR2 (germline): LGHNA, YNFKEQ. V was pared by 5 bases and J by 0 bases, with 5 bases of the junction left unmatched. This CDR3 is CASSSTSGSSYNEQFF. The CDR3 DNA reads as TGTGCCAGCAGCTCTACTAGCGGGTCCTCCTACAATGAGCAGTTCTTC.

The chain employs TRBV19 and TRBJ2-5, with D possibly matching TRBD2 (5 bases). The CDR3 extends over 16 amino acids. Germline CDR1 is LNHDA and CDR2 is SQIVND (reference sequence). V dropped 1 base and J dropped 2 bases, with 14 bases sitting between them. CDR3 nucleotide sequence: TGTGCCAGTAGTATAGTCGGGGTAGGGCGGCAAGAGACCCAGTACTTC. It codes for CASSIVGVGRQETQYF.

The CDR3 region has the DNA TGTGCCAGCAGGCCGGGACTCCCCTCTTACAATGAGCAGTTCTTC. This translates into CASRPGLPSYNEQFF. The J gene is TRBJ2-1, the V gene TRBV5-5; TRBD2 is a possible D gene (6 bases). CDR3 length: 15 residues. Between the trimmed V and J ends, which lost 5 bases and 4 bases, there was a span of 16 bases. The germline gives CDR1 SGHKS, CDR2 YYEKEE (reference sequence).

V gene TRBV30 combines with J gene TRBJ2-7, with 8 bases matching TRBD2. The trim removed 1 base at V and 9 bases at J, leaving 5 bases unmatched. Looked up from germline, CDR1 is GTSNPN and CDR2 is SVGIG (reference sequence). There are 12 residues in the CDR3. CDR3 region: CAWSAGAGGQYF. CDR3 bases: TGTGCCTGGAGTGCGGGCGCGGGGGGGCAGTACTTC.

This rearrangement joins TRBV23-1 to TRBJ2-4, with a possible D match to TRBD1 (6 bases). TRBV23-1 is an open reading frame, and its role is uncertain. Trimming took off 0 bases at V and 2 bases at J, with 11 bases between the two ends. The CDR3 length is 16 residues. CDR3 sequence: CASSQSDSLPKNIQYF. DNA for the CDR3: TGCGCCAGCAGTCAATCGGACAGCCTTCCCAAAAACATTCAGTACTTC.

The chain employs TRBV6-1 and TRBJ2-5; the match to TRBD1 covers 9 bases. There are 14 residues in the CDR3. Unmatched junction bases numbered 6, after V lost 5 bases and J lost 5 bases. From germline, CDR1 is MNHNS and CDR2 SASEGT. The CDR3 nucleotides read TGTGCCAGCAGTTCGGGACAGGGAATGGAGACCCAGTACTTC. As protein: CASSSGQGMETQYF.

The sample holds a few counts of this clone. The chain has TRBV5-1 and TRBJ1-5; the D gene is possibly TRBD1 (5 bases). The germline V gene encodes CDR1 SGHRS and CDR2 YFSETQ. The CDR3 runs 15 residues. Trimming cost V 6 bases and J 6 bases, with 19 bases left between them. The CDR3 loop reads CASTPPRQGGQPQHF. CDR3 nucleotides: TGCGCCAGCACCCCCCCCCGGCAGGGTGGTCAGCCCCAGCATTTT.

The DNA for the CDR3 is TGCAGCGTTGAGGCAGGCGGCAATCAGCCCCAGCATTTT. It yields the protein CSVEAGGNQPQHF. The rearrangement links TRBV29-1 to TRBJ1-5; D gene unclear. Germline assignment: CDR1 SQVTM and CDR2 ANQGSEA. There are 13 residues in the CDR3. V lost 3 bases to trimming and J lost 2 bases, with 8 bases between them.

The chain uses TRBV7-9 and TRBJ2-3; TRBD2 is a possible D gene (5 bases). With 7 bases removed from V and 4 bases from J, the gap between germline ends came to 18 bases. Germline CDR1 reads SEHNR; CDR2 reads FQNEAQ (reference sequence). This CDR3 spans 15 amino acids. CDR3 protein: CASTMGVSSSDTQYF. The CDR3 DNA sequence: TGTGCCAGCACGATGGGAGTAAGTTCGTCAGATACGCAGTATTTT.

The chain combines TRBV19 with TRBJ1-4; D perhaps matches TRBD1 (6 bases). The V gene's germline CDR1 is LNHDA and CDR2 SQIVND (reference sequence). The CDR3 sequence is 12 residues long. V dropped 6 bases and J dropped 8 bases, with 10 bases sitting between them. The CDR3 DNA reads TGTGCCAGTAGCAGGGACACCGAAAAACTGTTTTTT. It translates to CASSRDTEKLFF.

The J gene is TRBJ2-3, the V gene TRBV19; 11 bases line up with TRBD2. V lost 8 bases and J lost 6; bases outside the gene matches: 4. Germline CDR1 LNHDA, CDR2 SQIVND (reference sequence). There are 13 residues in the CDR3. CDR3 amino acids: CASRLAGSDTQYF. The CDR3 DNA reads as TGTGCCAGTCGACTAGCGGGGTCGGATACGCAGTATTTT.

J is TRBJ2-5 and V is TRBV19; D is undetermined. CDR3 size: 13 residues. Germline-derived CDR1 and CDR2 are LNHDA and SQIVND (reference sequence). Trimming took off 4 bases at V and 1 base at J, with 7 bases between the two ends. The CDR3 nucleotides read TGTGCCAGTAGTAACCAGGTCCAAGAGACCCAGTACTTC. Translating it yields CASSNQVQETQYF.

This clone was seen a few times. The rearrangement joins TRBV4-1 to TRBJ2-7; the match to TRBD2 covers 7 bases. Per germline, CDR1 MGHRA and CDR2 YSYEKL. The CDR3 loop spans 15 amino acids. Germline trimming cut 3 bases from V and 7 bases from J; bases unmatched to any gene: 12. The CDR3 DNA follows: TGCGCCAGCAGCCATTTGGGACTAATAATTGAGGAGCAGTACTTC. It codes for CASSHLGLIIEEQYF.

This clone was detected only once. The chain employs TRBV4-1 and TRBJ2-1; the match to TRBD2 covers 13 bases. Germline CDR1 MGHRA, CDR2 YSYEKL. The length of the CDR3 is 15 residues. V lost 4 bases, J lost 5 bases, and 2 bases stayed unmatched. CDR3 sequence: CASSRTSGRDNEQFF. The CDR3, as DNA: TGCGCCAGCAGCCGGACTAGCGGGAGAGACAATGAGCAGTTCTTC.

This clone was recorded once. The V call is TRBV2, the J call TRBJ1-3; 9 bases match TRBD1. The germline gives CDR1 SNHLY, CDR2 FYNNEI. V dropped 6 bases and J dropped 4; count of bases not matched to a gene: 10. This CDR3 comprises 16 residues. The CDR3 here is CASSYEQGAVGNTIYF. The CDR3 coding sequence is TGTGCCAGCAGCTATGAACAGGGGGCAGTCGGAAACACCATATATTTT. The entire variable domain, with the rest obtained from reference TRBV2 and TRBJ1-3, is as follows: EPEVTQTPSHQVTQMGQEVILRCVPISNHLYFYWYRQILGQKVEFLVSFYNNEISEKSEIFDDQFSVERPDGSNFTLKIRSTKLEDSAMYFCASSYEQGAVGNTIYFGEGSWLTVV.

This chain joins TRBV18 and TRBJ2-1, with 8 bases matching TRBD2. CDR1 is KGHSH, CDR2 LQKENI, per germline. This CDR3 comprises 18 residues. J was trimmed by 4 bases and V by 1 base; bases with no gene match: 12. CDR3 residues: CASSPRPPASGHYNEQFF. CDR3 nucleotides: TGTGCCAGCTCACCACGCCCCCCGGCTAGCGGGCATTACAATGAGCAGTTCTTC.

The chain employs TRBV29-1 and TRBJ1-3; TRBD1 is a possible D gene (5 bases). The CDR3 runs 14 residues. The V end lost 7 bases, the J end lost 0 bases, and 13 bases lay between the germline ends. The germline V gene has CDR1 SQVTM and CDR2 ANQGSEA. The DNA of the CDR3 is TGCAGCGCGCGCCAGGGAGGCTCTGGAAACACCATATATTTT. It specifies CSARQGGSGNTIYF.

The rearrangement links TRBV9 to TRBJ2-1, with D unresolved. The germline V gene encodes CDR1 SGDLS and CDR2 YYNGEE. The V and J ends lost 0 bases and 4 bases respectively, with 11 bases between them. The CDR3 is 15 amino acids. The CDR3 DNA reads TGTGCCAGCAGCGTAGCTACAGCAAGATACAATGAGCAGTTCTTC. As protein: CASSVATARYNEQFF. Drawing the rest from reference TRBV9 and TRBJ2-1, the complete variable domain is DSGVTQTPKHLITATGQRVTLRCSPRSGDLSVYWYQQSLDQGLQFLIQYYNGEERAKGNILERFSAQQFPDLHSELNLSSLELGDSALYFCASSVATARYNEQFFGPGTRLTVL.

Regarding this clone: An end of the junction differs from the germline gene, which may be a read error. CDR3 sequence (DNA): TGTGCCAGCAGCTTTCCGAGACTAGCGGGAGGGCCAGACACCGGGGAGCTGCTTTTT. Translating it yields CASSFPRLAGGPDTGELLF. The chain links TRBV11-2 to TRBJ2-2; 14 nucleotides align to TRBD2. The germline gives CDR1 SGHAT, CDR2 FQNNGV. This CDR3 is 19 amino acids long.

This sequence joins TRBV19 and TRBJ2-1, with TRBD2 matching 11 bases. This CDR3 contains 17 residues. Germline CDR1 is LNHDA and CDR2 is SQIVND (reference sequence). V trimming: 3 bases; J trimming: 9 bases; junction bases outside the gene matches: 13. CDR3 protein: CASSMPHTSGRVGEQFF. CDR3 DNA sequence: TGTGCCAGTAGTATGCCCCATACTAGCGGGAGAGTCGGTGAGCAGTTCTTC.

This clone was counted only a few times. The chain couples TRBV2 to TRBJ1-2; the D gene is possibly TRBD1 (5 bases). The germline V and J ends were trimmed by 7 bases and 4 bases, with 7 bases remaining between them. Germline values: CDR1 SNHLY, CDR2 FYNNEI. This CDR3 has 11 residues. Here the CDR3 DNA reads TGTGCCAGCAAAAGGGGCTATGGCTACACCTTC. Residues: CASKRGYGYTF.

The V and J genes are TRBV10-3 and TRBJ1-1; 10 bases are shared with TRBD1. The ends lost 2 bases at V and 1 base at J; junction bases unmatched: 4. Germline V gives CDR1 ENHRY, CDR2 SYGVKD. The CDR3 is 16 residues long. This CDR3 is CAISEGQGDGNTEAFF. The CDR3 coding sequence is TGTGCCATCAGTGAGGGACAGGGGGACGGGAACACTGAAGCTTTCTTT.

The chain combines TRBV7-3 with TRBJ2-1, with 9 bases identical to TRBD2. Looked up from germline, CDR1 is SGHTA and CDR2 is FQGTGA. V dropped 2 bases and J dropped 4; count of bases not matched to a gene: 3. The CDR3 has 15 amino acids. This CDR3 reads CASSLGGLAYNEQFF. The CDR3, as DNA: TGTGCCAGCAGCTTAGGGGGACTAGCTTACAATGAGCAGTTCTTC.

V is TRBV7-9 and J is TRBJ1-2; D gene ambiguous. Trimming removed 5 bases at V and 5 bases at J, with 24 bases between. The germline V gene encodes CDR1 SEHNR and CDR2 FQNEAQ (reference sequence). CDR3 length: 17 residues. The CDR3 loop is CASSETRVTIRKYGYTF. The CDR3 DNA reads TGTGCCAGCAGCGAAACGCGAGTAACCATCAGGAAGTATGGCTACACCTTC.

In regard to this clone: A far larger clone differs by one base, so this is likely a read error. V is TRBV4-1 and J is TRBJ2-5, with D uncertain. The CDR3 has 13 amino acids. V lost 4 bases to trimming and J lost 6 bases, with 12 bases between them. Looked up from germline, CDR1 is MGHRA and CDR2 is YSYEKL. The CDR3 nucleotides read TGCGCCAGCAGCCCCGTACTGCTAAAGACCCAGTACTTC. Its translation is CASSPVLLKTQYF.

This clone was seen a few times. The chain links TRBV7-2 to TRBJ2-1, with D possibly matching TRBD1 (5 bases). V lost 4 bases to trimming and J lost 1 base, with 11 bases between them. The CDR3 totals 15 residues. Germline lookup yields CDR1 SGHTA and CDR2 FQGNSA. CDR3: CASSSRQKSYNEQFF. The CDR3, as DNA: TGTGCCAGCAGCTCGAGACAGAAGTCCTACAATGAGCAGTTCTTC.